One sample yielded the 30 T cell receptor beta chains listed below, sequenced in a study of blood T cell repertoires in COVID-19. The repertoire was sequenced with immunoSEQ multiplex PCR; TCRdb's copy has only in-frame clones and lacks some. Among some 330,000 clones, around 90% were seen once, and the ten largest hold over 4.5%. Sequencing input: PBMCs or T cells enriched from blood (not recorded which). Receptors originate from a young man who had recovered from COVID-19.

CDR3 sequence reads: CASSYRGTAMNTEAFF. The DNA of the CDR3 is TGTGCCAGCAGTTACCGCGGGACAGCCATGAACACTGAAGCTTTCTTT. V gene TRBV6-2 or TRBV6-3 combines with J gene TRBJ1-1, with 7 positions matching TRBD1. The germline V gene encodes CDR1 MNHEY and CDR2 SVGEGT. Losses at the gene ends were 2 bases for V and 0 bases for J; bases not matched to a gene: 6. The CDR3 extends over 16 amino acids.

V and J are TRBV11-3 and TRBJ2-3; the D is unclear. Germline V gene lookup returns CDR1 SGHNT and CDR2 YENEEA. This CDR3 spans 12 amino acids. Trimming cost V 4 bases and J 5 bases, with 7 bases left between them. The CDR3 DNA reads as TGTGCCAGCAGCTCCACAAGAGATACGCAGTATTTT. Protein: CASSSTRDTQYF. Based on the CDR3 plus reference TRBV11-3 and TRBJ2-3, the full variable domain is EAGVVQSPRYKIIEKKQPVAFWCNPISGHNTLYWYLQNLGQGPELLIRYENEEAVDDSQLPKDRFSAERLKGVDSTLKIQPAELGDSAVYLCASSSTRDTQYFGPGTRLTVL.

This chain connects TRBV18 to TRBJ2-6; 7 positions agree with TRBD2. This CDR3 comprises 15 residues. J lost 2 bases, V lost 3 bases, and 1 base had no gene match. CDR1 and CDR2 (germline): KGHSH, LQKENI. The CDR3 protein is CASSPGRAGANVLTF. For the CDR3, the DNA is TGTGCCAGCTCACCGGGGAGGGCTGGGGCCAACGTCCTGACTTTC.

The CDR3 nucleotides are TGTGCAAGTCGCTTGAGACAGAACACCGGGGAGCTGTTTTTT. This codes for CASRLRQNTGELFF. The V call is TRBV12-2, the J call TRBJ2-2; whether TRBD1, the table's D call, matches the DNA was not checked. TRBV12-2 has pseudogene status. This CDR3 comprises 14 residues.

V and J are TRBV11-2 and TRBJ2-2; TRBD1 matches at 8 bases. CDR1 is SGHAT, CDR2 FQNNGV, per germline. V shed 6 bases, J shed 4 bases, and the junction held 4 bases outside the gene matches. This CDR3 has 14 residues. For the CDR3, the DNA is TGTGCCAGCAGGAAAACAGGGGGCACCGGGGAGCTGTTTTTT. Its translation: CASRKTGGTGELFF.

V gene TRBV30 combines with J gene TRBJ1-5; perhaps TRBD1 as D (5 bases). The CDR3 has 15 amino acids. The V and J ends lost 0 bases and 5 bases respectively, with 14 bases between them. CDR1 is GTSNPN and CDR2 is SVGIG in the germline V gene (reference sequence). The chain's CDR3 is CAWSVGSAGYQPQHF. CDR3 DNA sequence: TGTGCCTGGAGTGTAGGATCCGCAGGGTATCAGCCCCAGCATTTT.

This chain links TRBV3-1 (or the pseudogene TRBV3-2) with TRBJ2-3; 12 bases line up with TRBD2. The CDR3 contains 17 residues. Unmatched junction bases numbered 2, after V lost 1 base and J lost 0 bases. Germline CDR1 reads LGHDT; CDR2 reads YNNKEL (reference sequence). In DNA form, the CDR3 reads TGTGCCAGCAGCCAAGGTCTAGCGGGGGGGAGCACAGATACGCAGTATTTT. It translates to CASSQGLAGGSTDTQYF.

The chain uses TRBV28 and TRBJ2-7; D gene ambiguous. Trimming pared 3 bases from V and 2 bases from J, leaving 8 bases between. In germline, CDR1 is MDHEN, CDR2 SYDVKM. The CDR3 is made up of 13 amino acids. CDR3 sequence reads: CASSFTSTYEQYF. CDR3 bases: TGTGCCAGCAGTTTTACTTCAACCTACGAGCAGTACTTC.

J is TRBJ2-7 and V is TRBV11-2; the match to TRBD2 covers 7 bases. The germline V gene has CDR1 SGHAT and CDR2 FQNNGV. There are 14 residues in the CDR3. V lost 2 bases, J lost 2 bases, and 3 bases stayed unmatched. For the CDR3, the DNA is TGTGCCAGCAGCTTACAAGCGGGGCCCTACGAGCAGTACTTC. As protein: CASSLQAGPYEQYF.

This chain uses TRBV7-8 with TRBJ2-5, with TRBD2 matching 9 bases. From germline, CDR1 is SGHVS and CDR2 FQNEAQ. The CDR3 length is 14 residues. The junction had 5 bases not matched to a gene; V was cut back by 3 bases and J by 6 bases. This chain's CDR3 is CASSFAGGRQTQYF. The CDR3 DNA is TGTGCCAGCAGCTTTGCGGGGGGGCGCCAGACCCAGTACTTC.

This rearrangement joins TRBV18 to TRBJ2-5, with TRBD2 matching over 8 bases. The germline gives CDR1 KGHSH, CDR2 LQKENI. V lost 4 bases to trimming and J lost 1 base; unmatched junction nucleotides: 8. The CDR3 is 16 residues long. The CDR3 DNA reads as TGTGCCAGCTCACATAATAGCGGGGTCACCCAAGAGACCCAGTACTTC. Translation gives CASSHNSGVTQETQYF.

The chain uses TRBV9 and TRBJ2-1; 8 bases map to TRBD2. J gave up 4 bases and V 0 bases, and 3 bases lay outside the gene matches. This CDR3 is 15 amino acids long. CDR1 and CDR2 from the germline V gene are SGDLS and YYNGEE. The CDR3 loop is CASSVESGGYNEQFF. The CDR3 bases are TGTGCCAGCAGCGTAGAAAGCGGGGGTTACAATGAGCAGTTCTTC. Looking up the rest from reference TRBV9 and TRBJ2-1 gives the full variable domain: DSGVTQTPKHLITATGQRVTLRCSPRSGDLSVYWYQQSLDQGLQFLIQYYNGEERAKGNILERFSAQQFPDLHSELNLSSLELGDSALYFCASSVESGGYNEQFFGPGTRLTVL.

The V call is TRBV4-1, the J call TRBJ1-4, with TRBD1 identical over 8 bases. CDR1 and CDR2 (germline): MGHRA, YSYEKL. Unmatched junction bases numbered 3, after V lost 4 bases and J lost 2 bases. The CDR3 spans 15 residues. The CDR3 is CASSPGGGTNEKLFF. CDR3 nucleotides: TGCGCCAGCAGCCCAGGGGGCGGCACTAATGAAAAACTGTTTTTT.

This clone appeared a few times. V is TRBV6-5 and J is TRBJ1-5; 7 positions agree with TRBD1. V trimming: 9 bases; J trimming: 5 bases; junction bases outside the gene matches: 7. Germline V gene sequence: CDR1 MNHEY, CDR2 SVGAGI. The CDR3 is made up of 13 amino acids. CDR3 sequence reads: CASMTGWYQPQHF. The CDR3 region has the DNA TGTGCCAGTATGACAGGGTGGTATCAGCCCCAGCATTTT.

CDR3 loop: CASSSDRAVLQPQHF. As DNA, the CDR3 is TGTGCCAGCTCCTCGGACAGGGCGGTACTTCAGCCCCAGCATTTT. The rearrangement joins TRBV6-5 to TRBJ1-5; 8 positions match TRBD1. The CDR3 loop spans 15 amino acids. Per the germline V gene, CDR1 is MNHEY and CDR2 is SVGAGI. V trimming: 8 bases; J trimming: 6 bases; junction bases outside the gene matches: 12.

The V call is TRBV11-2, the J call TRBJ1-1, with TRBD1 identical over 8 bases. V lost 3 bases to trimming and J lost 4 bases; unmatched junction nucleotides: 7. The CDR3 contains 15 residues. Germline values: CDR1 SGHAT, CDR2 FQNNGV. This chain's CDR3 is CASSFLQGGGTEAFF. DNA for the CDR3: TGTGCCAGCAGCTTTTTACAGGGGGGAGGCACTGAAGCTTTCTTT.

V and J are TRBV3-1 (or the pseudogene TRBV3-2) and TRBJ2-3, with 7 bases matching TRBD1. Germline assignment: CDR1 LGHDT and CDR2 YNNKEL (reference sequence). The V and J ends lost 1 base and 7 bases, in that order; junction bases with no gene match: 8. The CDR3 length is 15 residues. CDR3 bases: TGTGCCAGCAGCCAAGGAGGGACAGTGTCGAATACGCAGTATTTT. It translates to CASSQGGTVSNTQYF.

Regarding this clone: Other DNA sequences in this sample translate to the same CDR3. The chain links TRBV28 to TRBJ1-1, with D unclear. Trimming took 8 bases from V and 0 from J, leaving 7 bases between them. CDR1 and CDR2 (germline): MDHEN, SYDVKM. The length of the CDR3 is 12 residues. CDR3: CASREVNTEAFF. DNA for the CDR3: TGTGCCAGCCGCGAGGTGAACACTGAAGCTTTCTTT.

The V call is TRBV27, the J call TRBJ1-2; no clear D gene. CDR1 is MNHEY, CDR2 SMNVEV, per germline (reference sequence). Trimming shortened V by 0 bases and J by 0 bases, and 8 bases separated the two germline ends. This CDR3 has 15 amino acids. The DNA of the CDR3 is TGTGCCAGCAGTTTATCGGGCTCTCCTAACTATGGCTACACCTTC. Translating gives CASSLSGSPNYGYTF.

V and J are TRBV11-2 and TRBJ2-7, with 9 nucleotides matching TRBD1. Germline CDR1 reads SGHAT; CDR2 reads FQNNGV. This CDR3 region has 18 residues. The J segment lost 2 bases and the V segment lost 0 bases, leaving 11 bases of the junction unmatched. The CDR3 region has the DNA TGTGCCAGCAGCTTAGATCTGGGGGGCGGGACAGGGACCTACGAGCAGTACTTC. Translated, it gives CASSLDLGGGTGTYEQYF.

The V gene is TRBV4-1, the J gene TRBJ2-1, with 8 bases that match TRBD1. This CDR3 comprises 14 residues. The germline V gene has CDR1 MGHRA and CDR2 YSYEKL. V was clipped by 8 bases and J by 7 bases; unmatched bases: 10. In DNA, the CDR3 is TGCGCCAGCGGCCCAGGGGGCATGTTGAATGAGCAGTTCTTC. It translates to CASGPGGMLNEQFF.

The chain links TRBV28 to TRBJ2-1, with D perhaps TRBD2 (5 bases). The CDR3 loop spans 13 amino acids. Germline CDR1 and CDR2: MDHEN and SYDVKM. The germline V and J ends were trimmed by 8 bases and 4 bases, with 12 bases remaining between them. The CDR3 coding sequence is TGTGCCAGCGAAACCCCGGGGTACAATGAGCAGTTCTTC. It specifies CASETPGYNEQFF. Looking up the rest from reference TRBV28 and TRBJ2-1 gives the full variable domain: DVKVTQSSRYLVKRTGEKVFLECVQDMDHENMFWYRQDPGLGLRLIYFSYDVKMKEKGDIPEGYSVSREKKERFSLILESASTNQTSMYLCASETPGYNEQFFGPGTRLTVL.

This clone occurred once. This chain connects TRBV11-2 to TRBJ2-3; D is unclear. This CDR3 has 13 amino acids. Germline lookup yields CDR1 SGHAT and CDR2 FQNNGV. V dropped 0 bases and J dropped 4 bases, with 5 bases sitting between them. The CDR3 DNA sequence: TGTGCCAGCAGCTTAGATAGAGCAGATACGCAGTATTTT. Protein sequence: CASSLDRADTQYF.

CDR3 in DNA: TGCAGCGTACGGGACAGTAGCGAACAGTTCTTC. It is translated as CSVRDSSEQFF. The V and J genes are TRBV29-1 and TRBJ2-1, with 7 bases lining up with TRBD1. V was clipped by 6 bases and J by 13 bases; unmatched bases: 9. CDR3 length equals 11 residues. The germline CDR1 and CDR2 sequences are SQVTM and ANQGSEA.

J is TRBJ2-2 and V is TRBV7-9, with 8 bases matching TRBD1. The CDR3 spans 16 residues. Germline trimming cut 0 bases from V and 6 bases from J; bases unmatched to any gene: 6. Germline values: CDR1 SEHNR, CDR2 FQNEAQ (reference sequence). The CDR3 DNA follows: TGTGCCAGCAGCTTAGCGGGGGACAGGCCATCCGGGGAGCTGTTTTTT. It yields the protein CASSLAGDRPSGELFF.

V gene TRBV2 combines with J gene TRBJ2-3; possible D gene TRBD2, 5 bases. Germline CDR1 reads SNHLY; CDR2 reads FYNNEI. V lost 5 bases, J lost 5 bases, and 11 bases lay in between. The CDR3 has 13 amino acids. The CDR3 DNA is TGTGCCAGCAGTATAGGACGGGGAGATACGCAGTATTTT. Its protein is CASSIGRGDTQYF. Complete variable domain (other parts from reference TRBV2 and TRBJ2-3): EPEVTQTPSHQVTQMGQEVILRCVPISNHLYFYWYRQILGQKVEFLVSFYNNEISEKSEIFDDQFSVERPDGSNFTLKIRSTKLEDSAMYFCASSIGRGDTQYFGPGTRLTVL.

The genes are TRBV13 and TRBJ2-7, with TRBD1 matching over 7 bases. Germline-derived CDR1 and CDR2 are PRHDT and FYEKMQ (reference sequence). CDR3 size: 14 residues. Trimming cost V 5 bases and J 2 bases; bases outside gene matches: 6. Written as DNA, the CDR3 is TGTGCCAGCAGCCTCGGGACAGATACCTACGAGCAGTACTTC. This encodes CASSLGTDTYEQYF. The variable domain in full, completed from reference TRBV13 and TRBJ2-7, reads AAGVIQSPRHLIKEKRETATLKCYPIPRHDTVYWYQQGPGQDPQFLISFYEKMQSDKGSIPDRFSAQQFSDYHSELNMSSLELGDSALYFCASSLGTDTYEQYFGPGTRLTVT.

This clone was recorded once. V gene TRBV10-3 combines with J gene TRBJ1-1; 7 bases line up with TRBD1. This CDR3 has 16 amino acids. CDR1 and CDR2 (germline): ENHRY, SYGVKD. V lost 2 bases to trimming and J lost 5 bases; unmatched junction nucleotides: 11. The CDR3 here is CAISERDRMGETEAFF. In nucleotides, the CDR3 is TGTGCCATCAGTGAGAGGGACAGAATGGGGGAAACTGAAGCTTTCTTT.

The CDR3 is CAWSADRLNQPQHF. The DNA for the CDR3 is TGTGCCTGGAGTGCCGACAGGCTAAATCAGCCCCAGCATTTT. The rearrangement links TRBV30 to TRBJ1-5, with a possible D match to TRBD1 (6 bases). The CDR3 is 14 residues long. The germline V gene encodes CDR1 GTSNPN and CDR2 SVGIG (reference sequence). V was pared by 1 base and J by 4 bases, with 11 bases between.

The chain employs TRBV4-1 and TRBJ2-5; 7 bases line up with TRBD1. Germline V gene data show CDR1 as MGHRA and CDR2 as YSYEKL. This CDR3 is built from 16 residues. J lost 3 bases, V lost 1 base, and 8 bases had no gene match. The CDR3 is CASSQGRTGFEETQYF. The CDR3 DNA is TGCGCCAGCAGCCAAGGCCGGACAGGCTTTGAAGAGACCCAGTACTTC.